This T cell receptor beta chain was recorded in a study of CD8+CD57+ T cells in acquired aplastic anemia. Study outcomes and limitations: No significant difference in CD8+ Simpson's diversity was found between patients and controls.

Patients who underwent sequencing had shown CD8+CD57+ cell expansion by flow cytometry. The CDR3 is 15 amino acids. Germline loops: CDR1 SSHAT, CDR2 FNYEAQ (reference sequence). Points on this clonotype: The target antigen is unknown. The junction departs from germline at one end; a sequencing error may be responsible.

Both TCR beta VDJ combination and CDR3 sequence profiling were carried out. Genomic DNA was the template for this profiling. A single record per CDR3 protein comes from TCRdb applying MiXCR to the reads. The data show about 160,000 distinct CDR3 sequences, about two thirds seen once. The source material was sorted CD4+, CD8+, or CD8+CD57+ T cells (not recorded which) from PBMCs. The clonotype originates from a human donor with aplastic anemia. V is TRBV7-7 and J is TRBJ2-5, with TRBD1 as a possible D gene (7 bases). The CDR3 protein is CASSLAGGSVETQYF. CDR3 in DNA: TGTGCTAGCAGCTTAGCAGGGGGGTCCGTAGAGACCCAGTACTTC.